The 21 T cell receptor beta chains given below trace back to one sample, sequenced in a study of blood T cell repertoires in COVID-19. Only in-frame clones appear in the TCRdb table, and some are missing; sequencing was by immunoSEQ multiplex PCR. The sample shows fewer than 350,000 clones, approximately 88% of them seen only once. The sample was PBMCs or T cells enriched from blood (not recorded which). These receptors all come from a woman in her thirties or forties who had recovered from COVID-19.

The chain employs TRBV7-2 and TRBJ1-1; 12 bases match TRBD1. Per the germline V gene, CDR1 is SGHTA and CDR2 is FQGNSA. The CDR3 loop spans 17 amino acids. The trim removed 4 bases at V and 4 bases at J, leaving 10 bases unmatched. For the CDR3, the DNA is TGTGCCAGCAGCTCAGGGGGGACAGGGGGCGCGGGCACTGAAGCTTTCTTT. Its translation is CASSSGGTGGAGTEAFF.

The J gene is TRBJ1-5, the V gene TRBV19; D unresolved. The CDR3 totals 13 residues. V was trimmed by 7 bases and J by 0 bases, leaving 7 bases between them. Germline CDR1 and CDR2: LNHDA and SQIVND (reference sequence). The DNA for the CDR3 is TGTGCCAGTAACGACTATAGCAATCAGCCCCAGCATTTT. It encodes CASNDYSNQPQHF.

V is TRBV27 and J is TRBJ1-4, with a tentative D call TRBD1 (5 bases). V was clipped by 6 bases and J by 5 bases, with 7 bases between them. The germline CDR1 and CDR2 sequences are MNHEY and SMNVEV (reference sequence). The CDR3 consists of 12 residues. The CDR3 loop reads CASRRQNEKLFF. The CDR3 DNA follows: TGTGCCAGCAGGCGACAGAATGAAAAACTGTTTTTT.

This chain joins TRBV19 and TRBJ2-5; 10 positions match TRBD1. Unmatched junction bases numbered 8, after V lost 5 bases and J lost 5 bases. The CDR3 is 15 amino acids. Germline lookup yields CDR1 LNHDA and CDR2 SQIVND (reference sequence). The CDR3 loop reads CASSRRQGARETQYF. CDR3 sequence (DNA): TGTGCCAGTAGTCGGCGACAGGGGGCCCGGGAGACCCAGTACTTC.

The rearrangement uses TRBV30 and TRBJ2-3; D is tentatively TRBD1 or TRBD2 (5 bases each). The CDR3 totals 10 residues. V dropped 5 bases and J dropped 6 bases, with 6 bases sitting between them. CDR1 and CDR2 (germline): GTSNPN, SVGIG (reference sequence). The CDR3 here is CAWEGDTQYF. In nucleotides, the CDR3 is TGTGCCTGGGAGGGGGATACGCAGTATTTT. Complete variable domain (other parts from reference TRBV30 and TRBJ2-3): SQTIHQWPATLVQPVGSPLSLECTVEGTSNPNLYWYRQAAGRGLQLLFYSVGIGQISSEVPQNLSASRPQDRQFILSSKKLLLSDSGFYLCAWEGDTQYFGPGTRLTVL.

The chain employs TRBV9 and TRBJ2-7, with 7 bases lining up with TRBD1. CDR3 size: 15 residues. Germline V gene data show CDR1 as SGDLS and CDR2 as YYNGEE. Trimming took 4 bases from V and 4 from J; bases not matched to a gene: 11. CDR3 bases: TGTGCCAGCAGCCCGCGGCCAGGGGGAGTGTACGAGCAGTACTTC. This gives the protein CASSPRPGGVYEQYF.

The J gene is TRBJ1-3, the V gene TRBV6-5, with unresolved D. The CDR3 sequence is 15 residues long. Germline assignment: CDR1 MNHEY and CDR2 SVGAGI. V was shortened by 10 bases and J by 0 bases, with 16 bases between the two germline ends. CDR3 nucleotide sequence: TGTGCCACCGACCCCCGAGGCTCCTCTGGAAACACCATATATTTT. As protein: CATDPRGSSGNTIYF.

The chain uses TRBV28 and TRBJ2-1; 8 nucleotides align to TRBD2. The CDR3 is 15 amino acids. In germline, CDR1 is MDHEN, CDR2 SYDVKM. The V and J ends lost 2 bases and 4 bases, in that order; junction bases with no gene match: 4. The CDR3 nucleotides read TGTGCCAGCAGTTTAGCTAGCGGGTCTTACAATGAGCAGTTCTTC. This codes for CASSLASGSYNEQFF.

The chain carries TRBV18 and TRBJ1-1; 7 nucleotides agree with TRBD1. The germline CDR1 and CDR2 sequences are KGHSH and LQKENI. This CDR3 spans 13 amino acids. The V and J ends lost 3 bases and 5 bases, in that order; junction bases with no gene match: 3. The CDR3 sequence: CASSPSGGTEAFF. The CDR3 nucleotides read TGTGCCAGCTCACCCTCAGGGGGAACTGAAGCTTTCTTT.

This chain connects TRBV28 to TRBJ2-3; 9 bases agree with TRBD1. V was pared by 7 bases and J by 6 bases, with 11 bases of the junction left unmatched. From germline, CDR1 is MDHEN and CDR2 SYDVKM. This CDR3 region has 15 residues. In nucleotides, the CDR3 is TGTGCCAGCACCAGGGACAGGGTCTTGGTTGATACGCAGTATTTT. Amino acid sequence: CASTRDRVLVDTQYF.

The V and J genes are TRBV29-1 and TRBJ2-7, with a weak D call TRBD2 (5 bases). V was pared by 7 bases and J by 2 bases, with 15 bases between. The CDR3 is 13 residues long. Per the germline V gene, CDR1 is SQVTM and CDR2 is ANQGSEA. Written as DNA, the CDR3 is TGCAGCGGAGGTTTCAAGCGGCCCTACGAGCAGTACTTC. It yields the protein CSGGFKRPYEQYF.

CDR3 protein: CATSDFPSGAGGDTQYF. For the CDR3, the DNA is TGTGCCACCAGTGATTTCCCCAGCGGGGCTGGCGGGGATACGCAGTATTTT. The V and J genes are TRBV24-1 and TRBJ2-3, with TRBD2 matching 7 bases. Germline V gives CDR1 KGHDR, CDR2 SFDVKD. The CDR3 loop spans 17 amino acids. Germline trimming cut 1 base from V and 6 bases from J; bases unmatched to any gene: 12.

Of note for this clone: Other DNA sequences in this specimen translate into the identical CDR3. The V call is TRBV18, the J call TRBJ2-1; 8 nucleotides agree with TRBD2. The CDR3 spans 15 residues. J was trimmed by 2 bases and V by 0 bases; bases with no gene match: 0. CDR1 KGHSH and CDR2 LQKENI come from the germline V gene. DNA for the CDR3: TGTGCCAGCTCACCACCGGGACTAGCCTACAATGAGCAGTTCTTC. As protein: CASSPPGLAYNEQFF.

V gene TRBV6-5 combines with J gene TRBJ2-5; D is perhaps TRBD1 (6 bases). CDR1 and CDR2 from the germline V gene are MNHEY and SVGAGI. There are 15 residues in the CDR3. The V end was cut by 5 bases, the J end by 3 bases, with 16 bases between. In DNA, the CDR3 is TGTGCCAGCAGTCAAACTTGGACAGCTAAAGAGACCCAGTACTTC. As protein: CASSQTWTAKETQYF.

The chain uses TRBV7-2 and TRBJ2-5; 8 bases map to TRBD2. Germline CDR1 SGHTA, CDR2 FQGNSA. Trimming cost V 1 base and J 5 bases; bases outside gene matches: 3. The CDR3 length is 14 residues. CDR3 bases: TGTGCCAGCAGCTTAGTAGCGGGAAGGGAGACCCAGTACTTC. Translating gives CASSLVAGRETQYF.

The chain joins TRBV7-2 to TRBJ1-1; TRBD1 is a possible D gene (5 bases). The CDR3 is made up of 15 amino acids. Germline V lookup: CDR1 SGHTA, CDR2 FQGNSA. The germline V and J ends were trimmed by 5 bases and 7 bases, with 20 bases remaining between them. The CDR3 spells CASSTRGAAGLEAFF. The CDR3 nucleotides are TGTGCCAGCAGCACCCGAGGGGCAGCGGGCCTTGAAGCTTTCTTT.

This clone was counted a single time. The chain has TRBV27 and TRBJ1-5; 7 positions agree with TRBD1. The J segment lost 0 bases and the V segment lost 3 bases, leaving 5 bases of the junction unmatched. The germline CDR1 and CDR2 sequences are MNHEY and SMNVEV (reference sequence). The CDR3 contains 16 residues. The CDR3 sequence: CASSLTGTNSNQPQHF. CDR3 nucleotides: TGTGCCAGCAGTTTGACAGGGACCAATAGCAATCAGCCCCAGCATTTT.

V gene TRBV19 combines with J gene TRBJ2-3; 13 bases agree with TRBD2. Germline assignment: CDR1 LNHDA and CDR2 SQIVND (reference sequence). The junction had 4 bases not matched to a gene; V was cut back by 4 bases and J by 3 bases. This CDR3 spans 16 amino acids. The CDR3 loop is CASSTGLAGVTDTQYF. In DNA form, the CDR3 reads TGTGCCAGTAGTACCGGACTAGCGGGAGTAACAGATACGCAGTATTTT.

The chain is built from TRBV30 and TRBJ2-3; 9 bases agree with TRBD2. The CDR3 contains 15 residues. The V gene's germline CDR1 is GTSNPN and CDR2 SVGIG (reference sequence). Unmatched junction bases numbered 13, after V lost 8 bases and J lost 4 bases. In DNA, the CDR3 is TGTGCCGGGGTATCTCTAGCGGGACCTGCAGATACGCAGTATTTT. Encoded protein: CAGVSLAGPADTQYF.

CDR3 sequence: CASTGLVDSPLHF. DNA of the CDR3: TGTGCCAGCACCGGCTTGGTTGATTCACCCCTCCACTTT. The gene calls are TRBV7-9 and TRBJ1-6; D remains unclear. V lost 7 bases and J lost 8, with 12 bases in between. The germline V gene encodes CDR1 SEHNR and CDR2 FQNEAQ (reference sequence). The CDR3 contains 13 residues.

The rearrangement links TRBV19 to TRBJ1-5; D possibly corresponds to TRBD1 (6 bases). In germline, CDR1 is LNHDA, CDR2 SQIVND (reference sequence). V was pared by 5 bases and J by 0 bases, with 17 bases between. The CDR3 totals 17 residues. The CDR3 loop reads CASSSIGRGYSNQPQHF. CDR3 bases: TGTGCCAGTAGTTCTATTGGCAGGGGATATAGCAATCAGCCCCAGCATTTT. Drawing the rest from reference TRBV19 and TRBJ1-5, the complete variable domain is DGGITQSPKYLFRKEGQNVTLSCEQNLNHDAMYWYRQDPGQGLRLIYYSQIVNDFQKGDIAEGYSVSREKKESFPLTVTSAQKNPTAFYLCASSSIGRGYSNQPQHFGDGTRLSIL.